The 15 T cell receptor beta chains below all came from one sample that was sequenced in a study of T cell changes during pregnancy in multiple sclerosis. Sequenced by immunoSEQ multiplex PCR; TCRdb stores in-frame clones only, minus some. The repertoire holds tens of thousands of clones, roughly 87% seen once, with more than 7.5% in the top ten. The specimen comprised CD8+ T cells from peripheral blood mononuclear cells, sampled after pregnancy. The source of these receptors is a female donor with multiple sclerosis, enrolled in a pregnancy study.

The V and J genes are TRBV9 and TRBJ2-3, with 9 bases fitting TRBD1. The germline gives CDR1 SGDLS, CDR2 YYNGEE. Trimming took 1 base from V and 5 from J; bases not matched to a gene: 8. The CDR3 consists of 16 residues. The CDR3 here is CASSVHTGQGRDTQYF. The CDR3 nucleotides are TGTGCCAGCAGCGTACACACGGGACAGGGACGAGATACGCAGTATTTT. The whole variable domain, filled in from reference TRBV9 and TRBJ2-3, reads DSGVTQTPKHLITATGQRVTLRCSPRSGDLSVYWYQQSLDQGLQFLIQYYNGEERAKGNILERFSAQQFPDLHSELNLSSLELGDSALYFCASSVHTGQGRDTQYFGPGTRLTVL.

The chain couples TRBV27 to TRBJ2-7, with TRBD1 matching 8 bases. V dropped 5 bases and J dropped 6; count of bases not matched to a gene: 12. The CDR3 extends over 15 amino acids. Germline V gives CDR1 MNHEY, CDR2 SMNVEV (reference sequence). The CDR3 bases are TGTGCCAGCAGTCCGGTCGGGACAGGAAGATCCGAGCAGTACTTC. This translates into CASSPVGTGRSEQYF.

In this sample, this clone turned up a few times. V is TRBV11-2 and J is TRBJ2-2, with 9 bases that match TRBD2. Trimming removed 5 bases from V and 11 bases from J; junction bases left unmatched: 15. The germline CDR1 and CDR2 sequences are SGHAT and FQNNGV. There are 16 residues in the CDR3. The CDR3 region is CASSRSSGGKTTELFF. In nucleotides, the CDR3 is TGTGCCAGCAGCCGTAGTAGCGGGGGAAAGACGACCGAGCTGTTTTTT.

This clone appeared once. CDR3 residues: CASSLPASDSYNEQFF. CDR3 coding DNA: TGCGCCAGCAGCTTGCCAGCTAGCGACTCCTACAATGAGCAGTTCTTC. V usage is TRBV5-1 and J usage is TRBJ2-1; TRBD2 is a possible D gene (6 bases). Germline assignment: CDR1 SGHRS and CDR2 YFSETQ. The V end lost 1 base, the J end lost 0 bases, and 11 bases lay between the germline ends. CDR3 length: 16 residues.

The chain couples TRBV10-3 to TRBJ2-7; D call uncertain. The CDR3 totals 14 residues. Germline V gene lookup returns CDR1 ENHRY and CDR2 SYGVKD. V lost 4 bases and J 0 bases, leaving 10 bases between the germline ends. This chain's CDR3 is CAISGRDDSYEQYF. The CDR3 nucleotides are TGTGCCATCAGTGGGAGAGATGACTCCTACGAGCAGTACTTC.

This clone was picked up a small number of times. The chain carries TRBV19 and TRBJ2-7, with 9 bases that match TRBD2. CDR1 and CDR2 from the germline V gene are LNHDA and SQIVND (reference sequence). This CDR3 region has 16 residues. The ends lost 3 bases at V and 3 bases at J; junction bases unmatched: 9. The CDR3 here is CASSIGNSGSIYEQYF. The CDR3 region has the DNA TGTGCCAGTAGTATTGGGAATAGCGGGAGTATCTACGAGCAGTACTTC.

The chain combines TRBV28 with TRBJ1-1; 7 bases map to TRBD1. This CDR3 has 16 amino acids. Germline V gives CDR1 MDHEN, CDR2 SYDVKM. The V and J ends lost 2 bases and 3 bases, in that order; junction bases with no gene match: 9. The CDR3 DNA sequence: TGTGCCAGCAGTTTAGGGGGACAGAGGATGTACACTGAAGCTTTCTTT. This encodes CASSLGGQRMYTEAFF.

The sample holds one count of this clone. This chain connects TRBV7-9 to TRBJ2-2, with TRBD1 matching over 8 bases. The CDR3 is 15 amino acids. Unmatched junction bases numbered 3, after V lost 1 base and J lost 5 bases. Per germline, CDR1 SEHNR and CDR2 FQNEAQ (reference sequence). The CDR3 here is CASSLGQGATGELFF. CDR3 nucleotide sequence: TGTGCCAGCAGCTTAGGGCAGGGGGCGACCGGGGAGCTGTTTTTT.

CDR3 residues: CASSPAGTLSYNEQFF. The DNA of the CDR3 is TGTGCCAGCAGTCCCGCCGGGACACTATCCTACAATGAGCAGTTCTTC. The rearrangement uses TRBV7-6 and TRBJ2-1; D might be TRBD1 (6 bases). Germline V gene sequence: CDR1 SGHVS, CDR2 FNYEAQ. CDR3 length: 16 residues. V was shortened by 6 bases and J by 1 base, with 16 bases between the two germline ends.

The CDR3 region is CASSYGPDTGNTEAFF. DNA of the CDR3: TGTGCCAGCAGTTACGGACCGGACACGGGGAACACTGAAGCTTTCTTT. The chain links TRBV6-5 to TRBJ1-1, with D tentatively TRBD1 (5 bases). This CDR3 has 16 amino acids. V gave up 2 bases and J gave up 1 base, with 14 bases separating them. Germline V gene data show CDR1 as MNHEY and CDR2 as SVGAGI.

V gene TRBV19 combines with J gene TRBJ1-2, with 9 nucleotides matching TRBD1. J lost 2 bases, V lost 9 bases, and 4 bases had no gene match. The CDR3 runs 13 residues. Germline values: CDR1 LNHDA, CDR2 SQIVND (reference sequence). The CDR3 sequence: CASGTGSNYGYTF. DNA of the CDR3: TGTGCCAGCGGGACAGGGAGCAACTATGGCTACACCTTC.

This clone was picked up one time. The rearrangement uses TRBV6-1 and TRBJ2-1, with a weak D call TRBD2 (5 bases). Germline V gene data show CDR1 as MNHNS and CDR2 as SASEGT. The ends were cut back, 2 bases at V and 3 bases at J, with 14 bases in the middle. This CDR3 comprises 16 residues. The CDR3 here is CASSETAGDGYNEQFF. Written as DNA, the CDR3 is TGTGCCAGCAGTGAAACGGCGGGTGACGGCTACAATGAGCAGTTCTTC.

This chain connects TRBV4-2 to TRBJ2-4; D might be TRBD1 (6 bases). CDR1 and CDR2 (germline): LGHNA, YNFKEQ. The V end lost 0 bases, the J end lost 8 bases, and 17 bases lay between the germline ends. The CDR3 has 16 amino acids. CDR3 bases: TGTGCCAGCAGCCAAGAGGGGGCCGGAACCATAGACATTCAGTACTTC. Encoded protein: CASSQEGAGTIDIQYF.

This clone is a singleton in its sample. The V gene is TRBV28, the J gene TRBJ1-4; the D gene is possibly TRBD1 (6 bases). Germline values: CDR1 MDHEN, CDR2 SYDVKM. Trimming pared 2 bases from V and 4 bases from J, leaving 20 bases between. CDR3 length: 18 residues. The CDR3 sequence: CASSLPEPGEIFNEKLFF. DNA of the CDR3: TGTGCCAGCAGTTTACCCGAGCCAGGGGAGATTTTTAATGAAAAACTGTTTTTT.

The CDR3 nucleotides are TGTGCCAGCAGTTACTCGGCGGGGAGCTGGATCTACGAGCAGTACTTC. It is translated as CASSYSAGSWIYEQYF. The chain employs TRBV6-5 and TRBJ2-7; possible D gene TRBD2, 6 bases. Germline loops: CDR1 MNHEY, CDR2 SVGAGI. The CDR3 has 16 residues. V was pared by 0 bases and J by 3 bases, with 15 bases between.